These T cell receptor beta chains were read from a single sample in a study of blood T cell repertoires in COVID-19. Measured with immunoSEQ multiplex PCR; TCRdb has only the in-frame clones, and not every one. Here the sample spans around 120,000 clones, around 83% being singletons. Sequences were obtained from peripheral blood. These receptors came from a human donor in a cohort sampled during active COVID-19. The conserved cysteine and the conserved F or W are not part of the CDR3 here. D genes are given only for firm matches.

>.|TRBV19
ASSIRGTYEQY
>TRBD1|TRBV3-1/TRBV3-2
ASSPRDRLNYGYT
>.|TRBV19
ASSIEGGGNQPQH
>.|TRBV18
ASSPDRQNTGELF
>TRBD2|TRBV19
ASSGTILSETQY
>TRBD1|TRBV9
ASSPRTGENEQY
>TRBD2|TRBV6-4
ASLSSAGEETQY
>.|TRBV15
ATSRLPETQY
>TRBD1|TRBV19
AARTGWGDGYT
>TRBD2|TRBV11-3
ASSLGGSGRPPEQF
>TRBD1|TRBV13
ASSYTGAPNTEAF
>.|TRBV14
ASSSFGQPQH
>.|TRBV5-5
ASSLTSSTDTQY
>TRBD1|TRBV29-1
SAYRGETQY
>TRBD1|TRBV19
ASSNPGQGKTEAF
>.|TRBV28
ASRISGGSGYT
>TRBD1|TRBV5-1
ASSLLQGGQNIQY
>TRBD1|TRBV6-1
ASSGFRTGVTGELF
>.|TRBV7-9
ASSLAATGELF
>TRBD1|TRBV28
ASSSGTDYGYT
>.|TRBV4-1
ASSQDGGANTEAF
>TRBD2|TRBV7-2
ASSVIAGGHNEQF
>.|TRBV5-1
ASSEPNTEAF
>TRBD1|TRBV6-4
ASDRARVGEKLF
>TRBD1|TRBV7-3
ASSLTGDRMGRVF
>TRBD1|TRBV5-1
ASSIGQERPILAF
>.|TRBV24-1
ATRSTSADTQY
>TRBD2|TRBV7-3
ASSISGGMTDTQY
>.|TRBV28
ASIMQGQPQH
>TRBD1|TRBV9
ASSVGQGAYNEQF
>TRBD2|TRBV7-2
ASSTGTSGGSSYEQY
>TRBD1|TRBV18
ASSPPLSTGDGYT
>TRBD1|TRBV5-1
ASSLGQGGYEQY
>TRBD2|TRBV6-2/TRBV6-3
ASSYVRGTTQLAKNIQY
>.|TRBV28
ATSHGSNVYGYT
>.|TRBV10-1
ASSENSGKVDEQF
>.|TRBV27
ASSTRGRTEAF
>.|TRBV6-5
ASSYSKAGAGELF
>.|TRBV4-1
ASSRTQVAGNTIY
>TRBD2|TRBV9
ASSVRQAGGPIDTQY
>TRBD2|TRBV7-9
ASSHTGRVPYNEQF
>TRBD1|TRBV19
ASSIRGLGNQPQH
>.|TRBV10-1
ASSFGANTEAF
>.|TRBV5-4
ASSLELLNTEAF
>.|TRBV5-6
ASSFGGRGTDTQY